The rows below give T cell receptor beta chains drawn from one sample of a study of naive and memory T cell subsets. TCRdb itself ran the UMI-ligation and nested PCR reads through MiXCR, one entry per CDR3 protein. This sample has approximately 89,000 distinct CDR3 sequences, with roughly 7% found just once. The sample taken for sequencing was central memory CD4+ T cells from blood. The receptor set was obtained from a human donor in good health. Both conserved end residues are part of each CDR3. The order of the fields is J gene, V gene, CDR3 protein.

TRBJ2-1,TRBV11-2,CASSLVSSGRGEQFF
TRBJ1-2,TRBV28,CASSADYYGYTF
TRBJ2-1,TRBV6-2/TRBV6-3,CASRLAGGRSEFF
TRBJ2-1,TRBV14,CASSLVSGRRYEQFF
TRBJ2-5,TRBV27,CASRKGQGFTSRLAEETQYF
TRBJ1-3,TRBV12-3/TRBV12-4,CAIETGLGGNTIYF
TRBJ2-5,TRBV3-1,CASSQGYRSQRRAQETQYF
TRBJ2-3,TRBV10-3,CAISLGTTSDTQYF
TRBJ1-2,TRBV20-1,CSARDRVTASYGYTF
TRBJ2-2,TRBV18,CASSPQTGFTGELFF
TRBJ2-3,TRBV18,CASSPHKGVEAQYF
TRBJ1-1,TRBV5-6,CASSFRGKSNTEAFF
TRBJ1-1,TRBV7-8,CASSPRIAAEAFF